The 27 T cell receptor beta chains presented below share a single source sample, sequenced in a study of CD8 T cells in Susac syndrome. With random hexamers, reverse transcription was performed on about 0.5 to 1 ug of RNA. A single record per CDR3 protein comes from TCRdb applying MiXCR to the immunoSEQ multiplex PCR reads. Among around 71,000 distinct CDR3 sequences listed, around 96% were seen once. Input material: CD4+ T cells from PBMCs. The receptors here all came from a human donor with multiple sclerosis.

The chain joins TRBV12-3 or TRBV12-4 to TRBJ1-5; no firm D call. The CDR3 consists of 12 residues. The V gene lost 6 bases and the J gene lost 5 bases, with 8 bases spanning the gap. DNA for the CDR3: TGTGCCAGCAGGTCGGGTTATCAGCCCCAGCATTTT. Its protein product is CASRSGYQPQHF.

The DNA for the CDR3 is TGCAGTGCTAGAGATACAGGGGACGCCAGCAATCAGCCCCAGCATTTT. Amino acid sequence: CSARDTGDASNQPQHF. The gene calls are TRBV20-1 and TRBJ1-5, with TRBD1 identical over 7 bases. Germline V gives CDR1 DFQATT, CDR2 SNEGSKA (reference sequence). This CDR3 comprises 16 residues. With V trimmed by 0 bases and J by 1 base, 6 bases remained unmatched.

This chain connects TRBV20-1 to TRBJ2-3; 10 positions match TRBD2. The germline gives CDR1 DFQATT, CDR2 SNEGSKA (reference sequence). The CDR3 length is 15 residues. Trimming removed 7 bases from V and 2 bases from J; junction bases left unmatched: 9. CDR3 protein: CSENGLAGVTDTQYF. The DNA for the CDR3 is TGCAGTGAGAACGGGCTAGCGGGGGTCACAGATACGCAGTATTTT.

The V call is TRBV7-9, the J call TRBJ2-7, with D tentatively TRBD1 (6 bases). V dropped 5 bases and J dropped 6 bases, with 11 bases sitting between them. The germline V gene encodes CDR1 SEHNR and CDR2 FQNEAQ (reference sequence). The CDR3 covers 12 residues. The CDR3 nucleotides are TGTGCCAGCAGCAAACAGGGTATCGAGCAGTACTTC. This codes for CASSKQGIEQYF.

V and J are TRBV5-1 and TRBJ2-5, with D unresolved. The CDR3 loop spans 15 amino acids. The germline gives CDR1 SGHRS, CDR2 YFSETQ. The germline V and J ends were trimmed by 4 bases and 0 bases, with 13 bases remaining between them. The CDR3: CASSDTSGDQETQYF. CDR3 in DNA: TGCGCCAGCAGCGATACCTCAGGAGACCAAGAGACCCAGTACTTC.

This chain's CDR3 is CASSSFRGRETQYF. CDR3 bases: TGTGCCAGCAGCTCTTTCAGGGGCAGGGAGACCCAGTACTTC. The rearrangement joins TRBV7-9 to TRBJ2-5; a possible D gene is TRBD1 (6 bases). The CDR3 totals 14 residues. Trimming stripped 4 bases from V and 5 bases from J, with 14 bases between. From germline, CDR1 is SEHNR and CDR2 FQNEAQ (reference sequence).

V is TRBV12-3 or TRBV12-4 and J is TRBJ2-7, with a possible D match to TRBD2 (6 bases). V was cut by 6 bases and J by 0 bases, with 9 bases left in between. The CDR3 is made up of 13 amino acids. The CDR3 DNA reads TGTGCCAGCAGGGCGGGGAGCTCCTACGAGCAGTACTTC. It yields the protein CASRAGSSYEQYF.

This chain uses TRBV4-2 with TRBJ2-1; D perhaps matches TRBD2 (8 bases). Germline V gene lookup returns CDR1 LGHNA and CDR2 YNFKEQ. Trimming shortened V by 2 bases and J by 7 bases, and 24 bases separated the two germline ends. The CDR3 has 18 residues. The CDR3 protein is CASSQSMAGRGRGNEQFF. CDR3 nucleotides: TGTGCCAGCAGCCAAAGCATGGCCGGGAGGGGGCGCGGGAATGAGCAGTTCTTC.

The CDR3 protein is CASSELASYGYTF. CDR3 coding DNA: TGTGCCAGCAGTGAACTGGCCTCCTATGGCTACACCTTC. The chain links TRBV25-1 to TRBJ1-2; D gene unclear. Between the trimmed V and J ends, which lost 2 bases and 4 bases, there was a span of 8 bases. This CDR3 contains 13 residues. The germline V gene has CDR1 MGHDK and CDR2 SYGVNS.

The chain employs TRBV6-5 and TRBJ1-3; weak D call: TRBD1 (5 bases). Germline V lookup: CDR1 MNHEY, CDR2 SVGAGI. This CDR3 has 13 amino acids. Deletions cut 6 bases from V and 3 bases from J, with 9 bases between. CDR3 residues: CASSEGLGNTIYF. In nucleotides, the CDR3 is TGTGCCAGCAGCGAGGGACTTGGAAACACCATATATTTT.

The gene calls are TRBV20-1 and TRBJ2-4; the D is unclear. With 4 bases removed from V and 7 bases from J, the gap between germline ends came to 11 bases. Germline V gene data show CDR1 as DFQATT and CDR2 as SNEGSKA (reference sequence). The CDR3 extends over 12 amino acids. CDR3 sequence: CSAITGSNIQYF. The DNA of the CDR3 is TGCAGTGCTATCACGGGCTCTAACATTCAGTACTTC.

The gene calls are TRBV6-2 or TRBV6-3 and TRBJ2-5, with 8 bases identical to TRBD2. V was clipped by 6 bases and J by 2 bases; unmatched bases: 8. Germline CDR1 and CDR2: MNHEY and SVGEGT. The CDR3 sequence is 15 residues long. This CDR3 reads CASRATSESQETQYF. The CDR3 DNA follows: TGTGCCAGCAGGGCGACTAGCGAGTCACAAGAGACCCAGTACTTC.

The chain links TRBV12-3 or TRBV12-4 to TRBJ2-5; D may be TRBD2 (7 bases). The CDR3 loop spans 15 amino acids. With 6 bases removed from V and 4 bases from J, the gap between germline ends came to 18 bases. CDR3 DNA sequence: TGTGCCAGCAGCCTGGGGGGGGCGCGCGGAGAGACCCAGTACTTC. Translation gives CASSLGGARGETQYF.

The rearrangement links TRBV12-3 or TRBV12-4 to TRBJ2-7; TRBD1 is a possible D gene (6 bases). CDR3 length: 13 residues. Trimming took off 0 bases at V and 5 bases at J, with 8 bases between the two ends. The CDR3 nucleotides are TGTGCCAGCAGTTTAGCGGGGGCCCACGAGCAGTACTTC. Translation: CASSLAGAHEQYF.

The chain couples TRBV4-1 to TRBJ1-4, with no clear D. The V and J ends lost 0 bases and 0 bases respectively, with 5 bases between them. The CDR3 sequence is 15 residues long. Looked up from germline, CDR1 is MGHRA and CDR2 is YSYEKL. Written as DNA, the CDR3 is TGCGCCAGCAGCCAAGAAGGAGCAACTAATGAAAAACTGTTTTTT. Protein sequence: CASSQEGATNEKLFF.

The rearrangement joins TRBV3-1 to TRBJ2-3; no firm D call. The CDR3 sequence is 12 residues long. V was trimmed by 4 bases and J by 9 bases, leaving 11 bases between them. The germline V gene has CDR1 LGHDT and CDR2 YNNKEL (reference sequence). The CDR3 region has the DNA TGTGCCAGCAGCCGAGACCCTGTCACGCAGTATTTT. Translation: CASSRDPVTQYF.

V gene TRBV29-1 combines with J gene TRBJ2-3; 10 bases are shared with TRBD1. The CDR3 covers 13 residues. Germline loops: CDR1 SQVTM, CDR2 ANQGSEA. Trimming removed 8 bases from V and 4 bases from J; junction bases left unmatched: 6. In DNA, the CDR3 is TGCAGCACCCAGACAGGGGGCCCAGATACGCAGTATTTT. Its translation is CSTQTGGPDTQYF.

The chain links TRBV5-1 to TRBJ2-5; 9 bases match TRBD1. Germline V CDR1 and CDR2: SGHRS, YFSETQ. There are 16 residues in the CDR3. J lost 4 bases, V lost 4 bases, and 11 bases had no gene match. The CDR3 reads CASSKIPGQGRETQYF. The CDR3 DNA follows: TGCGCCAGCAGCAAAATACCGGGACAGGGCAGAGAGACCCAGTACTTC.

V usage is TRBV3-1 and J usage is TRBJ2-3; D remains unclear. Germline V gene sequence: CDR1 LGHDT, CDR2 YNNKEL (reference sequence). V shed 7 bases and J shed 1 base, with 12 bases lying between them. This CDR3 spans 14 amino acids. CDR3 DNA: TGTGCCAGCATCTCCACCTCGGGCACAGATACGCAGTATTTT. Encoded protein: CASISTSGTDTQYF.

The rearrangement links TRBV5-4 to TRBJ1-4; 8 nucleotides line up with TRBD1. The trim removed 5 bases at V and 0 bases at J, leaving 9 bases unmatched. The CDR3 has 17 residues. The germline gives CDR1 SGHNT, CDR2 YYREEE (reference sequence). This CDR3 reads CASSPGGPHTTNEKLFF. The CDR3 DNA reads as TGTGCCAGCAGTCCAGGGGGCCCCCATACAACTAATGAAAAACTGTTTTTT.

CDR3 DNA sequence: TGCAGCCTCCGACAGGGTAGGCCAGATACGCAGTATTTT. Translated: CSLRQGRPDTQYF. The chain is built from TRBV29-1 and TRBJ2-3; 7 bases fit TRBD1. The CDR3 sequence is 13 residues long. Germline CDR1 and CDR2: SQVTM and ANQGSEA. V lost 8 bases to trimming and J lost 4 bases; unmatched junction nucleotides: 9.

This clonotype was seen just once. The chain couples TRBV7-2 to TRBJ2-3, with D unclear. The CDR3 sequence is 16 residues long. The germline CDR1 and CDR2 sequences are SGHTA and FQGNSA. V was trimmed by 1 base and J by 10 bases, leaving 21 bases between them. CDR3 DNA sequence: TGTGCCAGCAGCTTAGTTAGGGCTGCTCAGTCAGGTGCGCAGTATTTT. Residues: CASSLVRAAQSGAQYF. The full variable domain, rest sourced from reference TRBV7-2 and TRBJ2-3, is GAGVSQSPSNKVTEKGKDVELRCDPISGHTALYWYRQSLGQGLEFLIYFQGNSAPDKSGLPSDRFSAERTGGSVSTLTIQRTQQEDSAVYLCASSLVRAAQSGAQYFGPGTRLTVL.

The V gene is TRBV4-1, the J gene TRBJ1-6; possible D gene TRBD1, 5 bases. Looked up from germline, CDR1 is MGHRA and CDR2 is YSYEKL. The CDR3 totals 13 residues. V shed 3 bases and J shed 14 bases, with 14 bases lying between them. CDR3 bases: TGCGCCAGCAGCCACAGGGACTCCCGGACCCTCCACTTT. It yields the protein CASSHRDSRTLHF.

The chain uses TRBV2 and TRBJ2-7, with TRBD1 matching over 8 bases. V lost 7 bases to trimming and J lost 3 bases; unmatched junction nucleotides: 5. CDR1 and CDR2 from the germline V gene are SNHLY and FYNNEI. CDR3 length: 13 residues. CDR3 DNA: TGTGCCAGCACGACAGGGGTGAGCTACGAGCAGTACTTC. As protein: CASTTGVSYEQYF.

This clonotype was observed a single time. The V and J genes are TRBV7-2 and TRBJ2-7, with unresolved D. The V gene's germline CDR1 is SGHTA and CDR2 FQGNSA. The V and J ends lost 1 base and 2 bases respectively, with 6 bases between them. The CDR3 covers 13 residues. DNA for the CDR3: TGTGCCAGCAGCTTAGATCCGGCCTACGAGCAGTACTTC. Its translation is CASSLDPAYEQYF.

The chain combines TRBV12-3 or TRBV12-4 with TRBJ1-1; 7 positions agree with TRBD1. V lost 4 bases and J lost 1; bases outside the gene matches: 6. The CDR3 runs 15 residues. This CDR3 reads CASSYLGQPNTEAFF. CDR3 nucleotide sequence: TGTGCCAGCAGTTACTTGGGACAGCCGAACACTGAAGCTTTCTTT.

This sequence joins TRBV29-1 and TRBJ2-3; possible D gene TRBD2, 5 bases. Trimming left V 8 bases short and J 2 bases short, with 17 bases between. Germline CDR1 reads SQVTM; CDR2 reads ANQGSEA. The CDR3 contains 14 residues. Here the CDR3 DNA reads TGCAGCCTCCGTAGACTATCAAACACAGATACGCAGTATTTT. Translated, it gives CSLRRLSNTDTQYF.